These 23 T cell receptor beta chains came from one sample sequenced in a study of CD8 T cells in ankylosing spondylitis (dated 2017 in TCRdb). Results the study describes overall, beyond this receptor: Blood from ankylosing spondylitis patients appeared to be characterized by a TCR beta motif composed of roughly 8 highly homologous amino acid variants.

Library construction relied on 5' RACE. Instrument on record: Illumina HiSeq 2500. Starting from the raw public reads, TCRdb applied fastp trimming at Q25, assembled clones with MiXCR and retained in-frame beta chains. Rows are combined by CDR3 protein, so each entry shows the most common genes and DNA. This sample has some 840,000 distinct CDR3 sequences in its table, and roughly 12% of those were observed once. The ten largest clones capture more than 0.5% of the sample. No cognate antigen is known for these TCRs. Sequencing input: blood, either unsorted or a sorted T cell fraction (not recorded which). These receptors were obtained from a male donor with ankylosing spondylitis.

This sequence joins TRBV20-1 and TRBJ2-4; D remains unclear. CDR1 and CDR2 (germline): DFQATT, SNEGSKA (reference sequence). V lost 8 bases and J 9 bases, leaving 17 bases between the germline ends. This CDR3 spans 12 amino acids. The CDR3 bases are TGCAGTCCTCTAGATGTACCAGGCATTCAGTACTTC. Amino acids: CSPLDVPGIQYF.

This chain uses TRBV20-1 with TRBJ2-6; D is undetermined. V dropped 6 bases and J dropped 0 bases, with 9 bases sitting between them. Germline values: CDR1 DFQATT, CDR2 SNEGSKA (reference sequence). The CDR3 is 14 amino acids. DNA for the CDR3: TGCAGTGCCCGCCTTTTCTCTGGGGCCAACGTCCTGACTTTC. It specifies CSARLFSGANVLTF.

The genes are TRBV20-1 and TRBJ2-3; 8 bases match TRBD2. This CDR3 comprises 15 residues. Germline CDR1 DFQATT, CDR2 SNEGSKA (reference sequence). The V and J ends lost 0 bases and 6 bases, in that order; junction bases with no gene match: 8. CDR3 nucleotides: TGCAGTGCTAGAGATCCAGCGGGAGAGTCGGATACGCAGTATTTT. It codes for CSARDPAGESDTQYF.

The rearrangement links TRBV5-1 to TRBJ2-7; 14 nucleotides match TRBD2. Germline V gene lookup returns CDR1 SGHRS and CDR2 YFSETQ. The CDR3 length is 18 residues. Trimming at V came to 1 base and at J to 9 bases, leaving 15 bases not matched to a gene. CDR3 nucleotide sequence: TGCGCCAGCAGCTTGAGGGGGACGGCAGGGACTAGCGGGAGTCTGCAGTACTTC. It codes for CASSLRGTAGTSGSLQYF.

This chain joins TRBV4-1 and TRBJ2-5; D is ambiguous. The CDR3 has 16 residues. Germline values: CDR1 MGHRA, CDR2 YSYEKL. Trimming cost V 3 bases and J 0 bases, with 14 bases left between them. CDR3 sequence reads: CASSHPRSGYQETQYF. The DNA for the CDR3 is TGCGCCAGCAGCCATCCTCGTAGTGGATACCAAGAGACCCAGTACTTC.

The chain employs TRBV7-9 and TRBJ2-7, with 7 positions matching TRBD1. The CDR3 is made up of 13 amino acids. V shed 5 bases and J 3 bases; nucleotides not matched to a gene: 4. The V gene's germline CDR1 is SEHNR and CDR2 FQNEAQ (reference sequence). Here the CDR3 reads CASSLDRHYEQYF. Here the CDR3 DNA reads TGTGCCAGCAGCCTGGACAGGCACTACGAGCAGTACTTC.

To note about this clonotype: A much larger clone lies a single base off, so this may be a read error. The rearrangement joins TRBV6-5 to TRBJ2-1; D is tentatively TRBD1 or TRBD2 (5 bases each). The CDR3 totals 12 residues. Germline-derived CDR1 and CDR2 are MNHEY and SVGAGI. The CDR3 sequence is CAISYFGGEQFF. The DNA for the CDR3 is TGTGCCATCAGTTACTTTGGGGGTGAGCAGTTCTTC.

This chain uses TRBV2 with TRBJ2-1; 7 bases map to TRBD2. Trimming at V came to 7 bases and at J to 5 bases, leaving 5 bases not matched to a gene. This CDR3 has 13 residues. Germline assignment: CDR1 SNHLY and CDR2 FYNNEI. DNA for the CDR3: TGTGCCAGCATTGGACTAGATGACAATGAGCAGTTCTTC. Its protein is CASIGLDDNEQFF.

The chain employs TRBV12-3 or TRBV12-4 and TRBJ1-6, with TRBD1 matching 11 bases. Unmatched junction bases numbered 20, after V lost 11 bases and J lost 5 bases. The CDR3 has 19 residues. The chain's CDR3 is CARCLLRTGGGLHNSPLHF. The CDR3 DNA reads TGTGCCCGCTGTTTACTTAGGACAGGGGGCGGTCTCCATAATTCACCCCTCCACTTT.

This clonotype was counted ten times or more. This chain joins TRBV7-9 and TRBJ2-1; no definite D call. The CDR3 loop spans 12 amino acids. Germline V lookup: CDR1 SEHNR, CDR2 FQNEAQ (reference sequence). V was shortened by 5 bases and J by 3 bases, with 5 bases between the two germline ends. The chain's CDR3 is CASSIIYNEQFF. CDR3 nucleotides: TGTGCCAGCAGCATTATCTACAATGAGCAGTTCTTC.

This clonotype has a count of ten or more. The J gene is TRBJ1-2, the V gene TRBV6-6; D gene uncertain. With 2 bases removed from V and 8 bases from J, the gap between germline ends came to 6 bases. Germline V lookup: CDR1 MNHNY, CDR2 SVGAGI (reference sequence). The length of the CDR3 is 11 residues. CDR3 sequence reads: CASSYAGGYTF. The CDR3 DNA reads TGTGCCAGCAGTTACGCGGGAGGCTACACCTTC.

V and J are TRBV7-2 and TRBJ2-7; 11 nucleotides align to TRBD2. The CDR3 is 15 residues long. Germline V lookup: CDR1 SGHTA, CDR2 FQGNSA. V dropped 3 bases and J dropped 4; count of bases not matched to a gene: 5. The CDR3 sequence is CASSLGSGRGYEQYF. The CDR3 DNA reads as TGTGCCAGCAGCTTGGGTAGCGGGAGGGGGTACGAGCAGTACTTC.

The chain couples TRBV20-1 to TRBJ2-5, with 8 bases aligning to TRBD1. V trimming: 6 bases; J trimming: 5 bases; junction bases outside the gene matches: 8. The CDR3 covers 13 residues. Germline CDR1 reads DFQATT; CDR2 reads SNEGSKA (reference sequence). The CDR3 is CSAQGQGWETQYF. The CDR3 coding sequence is TGCAGTGCGCAAGGACAGGGATGGGAGACCCAGTACTTC.

This clonotype has ten or more counts. The rearrangement links TRBV5-1 to TRBJ1-2; D not certain. The length of the CDR3 is 13 residues. Trimming took off 5 bases at V and 4 bases at J, with 12 bases between the two ends. Germline V CDR1 and CDR2: SGHRS, YFSETQ. The CDR3 protein is CASSTLIGYGYTF. DNA of the CDR3: TGCGCCAGCAGTACGCTAATCGGCTATGGCTACACCTTC.

This clonotype was seen only a few times. V is TRBV20-1 and J is TRBJ2-3; 8 positions agree with TRBD2. The V and J ends lost 4 bases and 0 bases, in that order; junction bases with no gene match: 3. The CDR3 is 14 residues long. Per germline, CDR1 DFQATT and CDR2 SNEGSKA (reference sequence). CDR3 sequence reads: CSAKLAASTDTQYF. The CDR3 region has the DNA TGCAGTGCTAAACTAGCGGCTAGCACAGATACGCAGTATTTT.

The chain carries TRBV20-1 and TRBJ1-2; 7 bases are shared with TRBD1. This CDR3 has 16 residues. Losses at the gene ends were 5 bases for V and 7 bases for J; bases not matched to a gene: 19. Germline-derived CDR1 and CDR2 are DFQATT and SNEGSKA (reference sequence). The CDR3, as DNA: TGCAGTGCTCAAATTTACCCTTCAGGGGGTCGGAGTGGCTACACCTTC. This sequence encodes CSAQIYPSGGRSGYTF.

This clonotype was found many times. The genes are TRBV5-1 and TRBJ2-3; 7 bases align to TRBD1. This CDR3 spans 14 amino acids. Germline loops: CDR1 SGHRS, CDR2 YFSETQ. V was pared by 5 bases and J by 2 bases, with 5 bases of the junction left unmatched. The CDR3 nucleotides are TGCGCCAGCAGACGACAGGGCCCCACAGATACGCAGTATTTT. Translating gives CASRRQGPTDTQYF.

The rearrangement links TRBV27 to TRBJ2-7, with TRBD2 as a possible D gene (6 bases). Trimming removed 8 bases at V and 0 bases at J, with 14 bases between. Germline CDR1 and CDR2: MNHEY and SMNVEV (reference sequence). There are 14 residues in the CDR3. CDR3 nucleotides: TGTGCCAGCGGGGTGGGGAGGAGCTCCTACGAGCAGTACTTC. This codes for CASGVGRSSYEQYF.

Only a few counts were recorded for this clonotype. A junction end diverges from the germline sequence, so it may reflect a read error. V and J are TRBV11-2 and TRBJ2-7, with D possibly TRBD2 on 6 matching bases. CDR1 is SGHAT, CDR2 FQNNGV, per germline. The CDR3 contains 18 residues. CDR3 loop: CASSLDVGWAGRSYEQYF. CDR3 in DNA: TGTGCCAGCAGCCTAGACGTCGGTTGGGCGGGACGCTCCTACGAGCAGTACTTC.

This clonotype was seen a few times. V usage is TRBV20-1 and J usage is TRBJ2-7; TRBD1 aligns across 9 bases. The trim removed 6 bases at V and 4 bases at J, leaving 7 bases unmatched. The CDR3 is made up of 13 amino acids. Germline V gives CDR1 DFQATT, CDR2 SNEGSKA (reference sequence). The CDR3 DNA reads TGCAGTGCCTACGGGACAGGGTGGTACGAGCAGTACTTC. It codes for CSAYGTGWYEQYF.

The chain recombines TRBV18 with TRBJ1-1; D perhaps matches TRBD1 (6 bases). CDR1 and CDR2 (germline): KGHSH, LQKENI. V was shortened by 4 bases and J by 1 base, with 16 bases between the two germline ends. CDR3 size: 16 residues. The chain's CDR3 is CASSLMDSGQNTEAFF. The CDR3 nucleotides are TGTGCCAGCTCACTTATGGACAGCGGGCAGAACACTGAAGCTTTCTTT.

This clonotype was seen a few times. V gene TRBV6-5 combines with J gene TRBJ2-1, with 12 bases aligning to TRBD2. The CDR3 length is 16 residues. After removal of 4 bases from V and 9 bases from J, the junction contained 10 bases not matched to a gene. CDR1 is MNHEY, CDR2 SVGAGI, per germline. CDR3: CASSSLTSGGRGEQFF. CDR3 nucleotides: TGTGCCAGCAGTTCCCTTACTAGCGGGGGGCGCGGTGAGCAGTTCTTC.

The genes are TRBV20-1 and TRBJ2-6; perhaps D is TRBD1 or TRBD2 (5 bases each). Trimming removed 2 bases from V and 0 bases from J, with 14 bases in between. Germline lookup yields CDR1 DFQATT and CDR2 SNEGSKA (reference sequence). The CDR3 covers 17 residues. In nucleotides, the CDR3 is TGCAGTGCTAGATCTCGGGACGGGGACTCTGGGGCCAACGTCCTGACTTTC. It encodes CSARSRDGDSGANVLTF.